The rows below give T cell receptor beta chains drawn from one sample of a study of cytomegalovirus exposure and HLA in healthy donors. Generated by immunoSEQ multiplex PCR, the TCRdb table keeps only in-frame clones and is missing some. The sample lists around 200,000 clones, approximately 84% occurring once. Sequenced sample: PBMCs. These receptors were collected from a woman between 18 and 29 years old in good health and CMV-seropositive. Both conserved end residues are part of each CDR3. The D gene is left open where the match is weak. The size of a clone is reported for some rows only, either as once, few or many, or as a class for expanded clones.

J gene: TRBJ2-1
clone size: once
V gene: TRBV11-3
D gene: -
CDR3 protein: CASSLSGWGREYNEQFF
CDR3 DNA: TGTGCCAGCAGCTTAAGCGGGTGGGGCCGAGAATACAATGAGCAGTTCTTC

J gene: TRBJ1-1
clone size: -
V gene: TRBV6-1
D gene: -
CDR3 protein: CASSEADRNTEAFF
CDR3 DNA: TGTGCCAGCAGTGAGGCGGACAGAAACACTGAAGCTTTCTTT

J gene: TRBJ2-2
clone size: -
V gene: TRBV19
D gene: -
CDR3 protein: CASDIDGTPNTGELFF
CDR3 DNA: TGTGCCAGTGATATCGACGGGACACCAAACACCGGGGAGCTGTTTTTT

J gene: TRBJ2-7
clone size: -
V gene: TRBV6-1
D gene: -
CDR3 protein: CASTPVLLSYEQYF
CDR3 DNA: TGTGCCAGCACCCCTGTACTACTCTCCTACGAGCAGTACTTC

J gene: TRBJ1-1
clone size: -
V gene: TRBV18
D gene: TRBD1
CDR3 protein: CASSPQGGTEAFF
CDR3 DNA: TGTGCCAGCTCTCCCCAGGGGGGCACTGAAGCTTTCTTT

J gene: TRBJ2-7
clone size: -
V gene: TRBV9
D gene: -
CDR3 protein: CASSVRGGYEQYF
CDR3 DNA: TGTGCCAGCAGCGTAAGGGGGGGCTACGAGCAGTACTTC

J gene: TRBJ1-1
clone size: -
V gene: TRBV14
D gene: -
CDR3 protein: CASSQVPGYEAFF
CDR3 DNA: TGTGCCAGCAGCCAAGTACCAGGGTATGAAGCTTTCTTT

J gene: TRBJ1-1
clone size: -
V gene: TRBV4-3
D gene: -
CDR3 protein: CASSQDDTPNTEAFF
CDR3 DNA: TGCGCCAGCAGCCAAGACGATACACCGAACACTGAAGCTTTCTTT

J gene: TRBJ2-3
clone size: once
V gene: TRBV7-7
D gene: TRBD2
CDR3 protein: CASSLGAGGRDTQYF
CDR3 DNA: TGTGCCAGCAGCTTAGGTGCCGGGGGGAGAGATACGCAGTATTTT

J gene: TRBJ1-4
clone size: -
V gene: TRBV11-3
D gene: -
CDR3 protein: CASSLRGITNEKLFF
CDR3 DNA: TGTGCCAGCAGCCTAAGGGGTATAACTAATGAAAAACTGTTTTTT

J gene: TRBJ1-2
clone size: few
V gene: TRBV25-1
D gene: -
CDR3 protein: CASSGLYGYTF
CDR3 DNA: TGTGCCAGCAGTGGGCTCTATGGCTACACCTTC

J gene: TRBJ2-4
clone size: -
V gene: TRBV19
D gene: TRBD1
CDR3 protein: CASSRRTGLAKNIQYF
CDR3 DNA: TGTGCCAGTAGTAGGCGGACAGGGTTGGCCAAAAACATTCAGTACTTC

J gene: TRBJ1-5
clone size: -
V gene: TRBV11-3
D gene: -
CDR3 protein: CASSLDSSLLNQPQHF
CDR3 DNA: TGTGCCAGCAGCTTAGATTCGTCCCTTCTCAATCAGCCCCAGCATTTT

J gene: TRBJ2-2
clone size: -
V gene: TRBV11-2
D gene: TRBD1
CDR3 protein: CASSLEVGTGPSGELFF
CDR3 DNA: TGTGCCAGCAGCTTAGAAGTAGGGACAGGGCCTTCCGGGGAGCTGTTTTTT

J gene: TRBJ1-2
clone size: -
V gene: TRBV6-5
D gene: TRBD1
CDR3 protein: CASSRTGGNYGYTF
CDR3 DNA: TGTGCCAGCAGCCGGACAGGGGGTAACTATGGCTACACCTTC

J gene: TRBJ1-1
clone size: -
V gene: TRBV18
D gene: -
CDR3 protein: CASSPGTTNTEAFF
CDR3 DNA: TGTGCCAGCTCACCCGGGACAACTAACACTGAAGCTTTCTTT

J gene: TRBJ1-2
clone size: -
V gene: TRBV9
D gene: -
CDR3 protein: CASSVAGEGGYGYTF
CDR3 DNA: TGTGCCAGCAGCGTAGCTGGGGAGGGTGGCTATGGCTACACCTTC

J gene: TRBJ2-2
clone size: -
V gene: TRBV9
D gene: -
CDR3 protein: CASSPVGVGELFF
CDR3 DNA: TGTGCCAGCAGCCCTGTCGGGGTCGGGGAGCTGTTTTTT

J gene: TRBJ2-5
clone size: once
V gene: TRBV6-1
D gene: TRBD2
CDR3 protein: CASSELAGGPETQYF
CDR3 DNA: TGTGCCAGCAGTGAACTAGCGGGGGGGCCGGAGACCCAGTACTTC

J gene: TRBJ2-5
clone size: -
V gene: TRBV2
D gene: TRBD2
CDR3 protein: CASRGTSGETQETQYF
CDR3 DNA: TGTGCCAGCAGGGGGACTAGCGGAGAGACGCAAGAGACCCAGTACTTC

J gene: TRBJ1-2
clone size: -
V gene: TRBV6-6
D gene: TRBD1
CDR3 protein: CASSPGQNYGYTF
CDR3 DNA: TGTGCCAGCAGCCCGGGACAGAACTATGGCTACACCTTC

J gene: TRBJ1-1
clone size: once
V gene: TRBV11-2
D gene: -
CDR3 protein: CASSLEYRNREAFF
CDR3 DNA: TGTGCCAGCAGCTTAGAGTACAGGAACCGTGAAGCTTTCTTT

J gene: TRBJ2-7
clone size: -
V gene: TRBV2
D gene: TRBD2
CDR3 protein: CASSSRLAGLSSYEQYF
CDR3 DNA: TGTGCCAGCAGTTCCCGACTAGCGGGCTTGAGCTCCTACGAGCAGTACTTC

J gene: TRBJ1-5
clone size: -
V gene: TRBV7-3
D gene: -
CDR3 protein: CASSPHRVGQPQHF
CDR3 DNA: TGTGCCAGCAGCCCGCACAGGGTCGGGCAGCCCCAGCATTTT

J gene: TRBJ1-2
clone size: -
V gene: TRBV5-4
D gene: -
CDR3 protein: CASSPSGVGGYTF
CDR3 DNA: TGTGCCAGCAGCCCTTCCGGGGTGGGTGGCTACACCTTC

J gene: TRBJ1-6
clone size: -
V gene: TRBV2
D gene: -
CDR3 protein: CASSEFVGRTNSPLHF
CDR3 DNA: TGTGCCAGCAGTGAATTCGTGGGGCGGACAAATTCACCCCTCCACTTT

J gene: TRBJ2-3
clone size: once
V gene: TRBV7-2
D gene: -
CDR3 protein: CASSPWTAYTDTQYF
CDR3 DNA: TGTGCCAGCAGCCCGTGGACAGCCTACACAGATACGCAGTATTTT

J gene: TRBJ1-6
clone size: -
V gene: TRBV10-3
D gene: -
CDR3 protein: CAISESRQGLQALHF
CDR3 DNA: TGTGCCATCAGTGAGTCTCGGCAGGGGTTACAGGCCCTCCACTTT

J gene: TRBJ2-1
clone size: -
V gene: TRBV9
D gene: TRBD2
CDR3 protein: CASSPAHSTSGVYNEQFF
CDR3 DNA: TGTGCCAGCAGCCCGGCCCATTCGACTAGCGGGGTTTACAATGAGCAGTTCTTC

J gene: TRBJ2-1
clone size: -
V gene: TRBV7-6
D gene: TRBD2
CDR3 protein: CASSLGGELAQFF
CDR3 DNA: TGTGCCAGCAGCTTGGGGGGGGAACTTGCGCAGTTCTTC

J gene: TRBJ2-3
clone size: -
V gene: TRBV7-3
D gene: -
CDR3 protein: CASSRGGTGTDTQYF
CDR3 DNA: TGTGCCAGCAGCCGTGGGGGGACCGGCACAGATACGCAGTATTTT

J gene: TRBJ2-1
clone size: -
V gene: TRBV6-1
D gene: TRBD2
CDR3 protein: CASSPSSGGNNEQFF
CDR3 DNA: TGTGCCAGCAGTCCCTCTAGCGGGGGGAACAATGAGCAGTTCTTC

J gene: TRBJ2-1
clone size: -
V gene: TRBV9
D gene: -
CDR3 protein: CASSNRVAPYNEQFF
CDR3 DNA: TGTGCCAGCAGCAACCGGGTCGCCCCCTACAATGAGCAGTTCTTC

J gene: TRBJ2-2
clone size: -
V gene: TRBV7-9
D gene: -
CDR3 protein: CASSLVAGNTGELFF
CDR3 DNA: TGTGCCAGCAGCTTAGTTGCGGGGAACACCGGGGAGCTGTTTTTT

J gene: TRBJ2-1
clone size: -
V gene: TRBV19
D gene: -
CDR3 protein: CASSHRDRNEQFF
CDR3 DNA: TGTGCCAGTAGCCACAGGGATCGGAATGAGCAGTTCTTC

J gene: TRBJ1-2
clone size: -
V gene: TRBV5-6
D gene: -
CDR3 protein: CASSLWAGGYGYTF
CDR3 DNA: TGTGCCAGCAGCTTGTGGGCGGGAGGCTATGGCTACACCTTC

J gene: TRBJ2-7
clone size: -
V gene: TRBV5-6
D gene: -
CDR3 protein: CASMRRGFYEQYF
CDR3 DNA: TGTGCCAGCATGCGGAGGGGTTTCTACGAGCAGTACTTC

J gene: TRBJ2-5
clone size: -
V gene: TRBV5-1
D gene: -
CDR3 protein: CASSLSQGQETQYF
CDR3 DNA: TGCGCCAGCAGCTTGTCGCAGGGACAAGAGACCCAGTACTTC

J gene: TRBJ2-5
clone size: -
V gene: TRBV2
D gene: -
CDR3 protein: CASSVRETQYF
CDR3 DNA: TGTGCCAGCAGTGTCCGGGAGACCCAGTACTTC

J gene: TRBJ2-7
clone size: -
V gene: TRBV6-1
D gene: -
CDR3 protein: CASSEAPLVHEQYF
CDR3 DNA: TGTGCCAGCAGTGAAGCTCCGCTAGTTCACGAGCAGTACTTT

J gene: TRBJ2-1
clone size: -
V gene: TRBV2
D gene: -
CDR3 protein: CASGARTGYNEQFF
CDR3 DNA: TGTGCCAGCGGAGCGAGGACTGGTTACAATGAGCAGTTCTTC

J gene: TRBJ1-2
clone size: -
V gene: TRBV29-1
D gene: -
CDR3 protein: CSVERGYGYTF
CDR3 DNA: TGCAGCGTTGAACGGGGCTATGGCTACACCTTC

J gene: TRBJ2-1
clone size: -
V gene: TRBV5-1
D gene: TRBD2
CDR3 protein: CASSKELAGTNEQFF
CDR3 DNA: TGCGCCAGCAGTAAGGAACTAGCGGGAACGAATGAGCAGTTCTTC

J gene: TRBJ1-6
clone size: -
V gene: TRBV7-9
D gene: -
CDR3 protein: CASGSSYNSPLHF
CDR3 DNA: TGTGCCAGCGGGAGCTCCTATAATTCACCCCTCCACTTT

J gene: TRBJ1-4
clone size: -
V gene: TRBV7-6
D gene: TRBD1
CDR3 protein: CASSPGTGATNEKLFF
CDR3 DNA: TGTGCCAGCAGCCCCGGGACAGGGGCAACTAATGAAAAACTGTTTTTT

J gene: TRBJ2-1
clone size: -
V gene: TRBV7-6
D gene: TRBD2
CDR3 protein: CASSLLAGGHNEQFF
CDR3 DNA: TGTGCCAGCAGCTTACTAGCGGGGGGGCACAATGAGCAGTTCTTC